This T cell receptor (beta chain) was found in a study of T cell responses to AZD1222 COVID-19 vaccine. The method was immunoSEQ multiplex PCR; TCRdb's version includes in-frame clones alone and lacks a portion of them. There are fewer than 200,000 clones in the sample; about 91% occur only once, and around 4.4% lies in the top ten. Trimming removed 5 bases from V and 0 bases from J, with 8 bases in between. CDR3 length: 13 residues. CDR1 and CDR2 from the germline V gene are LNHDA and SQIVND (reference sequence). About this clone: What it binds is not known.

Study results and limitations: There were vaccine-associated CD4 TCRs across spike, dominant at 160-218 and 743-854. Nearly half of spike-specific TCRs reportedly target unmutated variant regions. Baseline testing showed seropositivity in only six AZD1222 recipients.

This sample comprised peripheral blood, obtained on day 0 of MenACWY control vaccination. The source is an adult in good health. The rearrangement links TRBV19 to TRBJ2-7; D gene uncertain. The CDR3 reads CASSYDNSYEQYF. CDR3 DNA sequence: TGTGCCAGTAGTTATGACAACTCCTACGAGCAGTACTTC. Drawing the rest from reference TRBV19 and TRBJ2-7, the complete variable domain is DGGITQSPKYLFRKEGQNVTLSCEQNLNHDAMYWYRQDPGQGLRLIYYSQIVNDFQKGDIAEGYSVSREKKESFPLTVTSAQKNPTAFYLCASSYDNSYEQYFGPGTRLTVT.